This T cell receptor beta chain is drawn from a study of T-cell reconstitution after alpha-beta-depleted transplantation in children. This clonotype turned up a few times. Library preparation (for TCRbeta) was performed with unique molecular identifiers. A single record per CDR3 protein comes from TCRdb applying MiXCR to the PCR reads. This repertoire shows about 610,000 distinct CDR3 sequences, over 9.5% found once; its top ten account for less than 4.5%. This CDR3 comprises 15 residues. The V end lost 6 bases, the J end lost 3 bases, and 14 bases lay between the germline ends. This sequence was found in a human donor who donated a stem cell graft to a child with acute myeloid leukemia. The J gene is TRBJ2-2, the V gene TRBV12-3 or TRBV12-4; maybe TRBD2 (6 bases). Source: PBMCs from the stem cell graft donor, taken from the stem cell graft. The CDR3, as DNA: TGTGCCAGCAGCTTCTGGGGGGTCTACACCGGGGAGCTGTTTTTT. It yields the protein CASSFWGVYTGELFF.